This paragraph reports one TCR beta chain. The clone's antigen remains unknown. Base quality data are lacking; no much larger clone is found one base away. For sequencing of the TCRbeta CDR3 region, genomic DNA was extracted from the sorted cells. The immunoSEQ Assay was used to sequence the TCRbeta CDR3 regions. Entries here come from immuneACCESS through TCRdb and include only in-frame sequences with V and J called. Some clones fail to appear in such tables; in the studies checked, an unresolved V gene covers under half of the shortfall, and the cause of the remainder is unknown. The table for this sample lists roughly 70,000 clones; about nine tenths of them were counted only once. The ten largest clones take up approximately 8% of the sample. The data were obtained in a study of OX40 agonist ivuxolimab in advanced cancers. Background for the entire study: The costimulatory receptor OX40 (CD134) was targeted by ivuxolimab, a fully human IgG2 agonistic monoclonal antibody. Intravenous ivuxolimab was administered to patients every 2 weeks at six dose levels: 0.01, 0.1, 0.3, 1.5, 3 and 10 mg/kg. Of the approximately 54 patients in dose escalation, about 20 had hepatocellular carcinoma, approximately 15 had melanoma, 9 had renal cell carcinoma and 9 had head and neck cancer. In the dose-escalation cohort, 70% to 85% of patients were male, and the mean age was 60 years with a range of roughly 20 to 79. Patients were allowed to have had prior anti-PD-1, anti-PD-L1 or anti-CTLA-4 therapy, and approximately 37% of the dose-escalation patients had been treated with checkpoint inhibitors. Three dose-escalation patients achieved partial responses, one with hepatocellular carcinoma and two with cutaneous melanoma. The point of sequencing TCRbeta in the periphery was to test whether ivuxolimab changed TCR sequence diversity and drove clonal T-cell expansion. The paper reports the monotherapy dose-escalation portion (N = 52 patients) of the phase I ivuxolimab trial.

The trial excluded patients who had a history of autoimmune disease or were on systemic immunosuppression. Peripheral blood for TCR sequencing was collected from all dose cohorts at baseline, on cycle 4 day 1, and on cycle 7 day 1. The samples were taken from a phase I, first-in-human, multicenter, open-label dose-escalation trial of ivuxolimab. Adults with locally advanced or metastatic melanoma, renal cell carcinoma, hepatocellular carcinoma or head and neck squamous cell carcinoma were enrolled in the trial. Before TCR sequencing, CD4+ T cells and CD8+ T cells from peripheral blood were sorted into separate populations. The paper as a whole reports these results and caveats: After ivuxolimab, CD8+ T cells had more expanded clones than CD4+ T cells on average. At doses of 0.1 to 3.0 mg/kg, clonal expansion of both CD4+ and CD8+ T cells in blood was seen between baseline and week 6. Which antigens the clonally expanded peripheral T cells were specific for was not determined. In the 0.1-3.0 mg/kg groups, partial responders had among the lowest normalized peripheral clonal expansion, particularly in CD8+ T cells. Low levels of normalized T-cell clonal expansion were also seen in some nonresponding patients.

This clonotype originated in an adult with an advanced solid tumor such as melanoma, head and neck, liver or kidney cancer. The material was CD4+ or CD8+ T cells sorted from blood, obtained in a trial of the OX40 agonist ivuxolimab.

In nucleotide form, the sequence is TGTGCCAGCAGCTTGCAGGGGGGTGATGCTGAAGCTTTCTTT. Its translation is CASSLQGGDAEAFF. Here the chain combines TRBV5-6 and TRBJ1-1; TRBD1 fits 7 bases in the junction. V ends up 1 base short and J 6 bases short, with an unmatched junction base count of 6. The germline V gene specifies SGHDT as CDR1 and YYEEEE as CDR2. Reading from cysteine to phenylalanine, the CDR3 counts 14 amino acids. The only DNA kept is the CDR3, 42 bases in frame from the first base. The variable domain in full, with residues beyond the CDR3 obtained from the reference TRBV5-6 and TRBJ1-1 genes, is DAGVTQSPTHLIKTRGQQVTLRCSPKSGHDTVSWYQQALGQGPQFIFQYYEEEERQRGNFPDRFSGHQFPNYSSELNVNALLLGDSALYLCASSLQGGDAEAFFGQGTRLTVV.